Below, 11 T cell receptor beta chains from the same sample are listed, as sequenced in a study of tumor-infiltrating lymphocytes in primary liver carcinoma. The source of the blood RNA was unsorted whole blood, and germline DNA was extracted as well. Reverse transcription of approximately 500 ng total RNA with a constant-region primer produced TCR beta cDNA. Employing slightly modified ARM-PCR, three nested multiplex PCR rounds were run, and these gave rise to the TCR beta libraries. In the first two PCR rounds, TRBV1-TRBV30 forward primers were paired with a C-beta reverse primer, and each round lasted 10 cycles. TCRdb processed the multiplex PCR reads anew with MiXCR; each CDR3 protein has one entry. The sample lists about 200,000 distinct CDR3 sequences; less than 75% were seen once. Sequencing was carried out using peripheral blood. The receptors come from a woman aged 60-75 years with primary liver carcinoma and hepatitis B virus infection.

To note about this clonotype: The conserved closing phenylalanine or tryptophan is absent in this CDR3, likely reflecting a read error. The V gene is TRBV11-1, the J gene TRBJ2-7; possible D gene TRBD2, 5 bases. Per the germline V gene, CDR1 is SGHAT and CDR2 is FQDESV (reference sequence). The CDR3 length is 17 residues. Trimming took off 1 base at V and 0 bases at J, with 16 bases between the two ends. CDR3 amino acids: CASSLGPAGESSYEQYI. The CDR3 nucleotides are TGTGCCAGCAGCTTAGGGCCGGCGGGTGAAAGCTCCTACGAGCAGTACATC.

CDR3 sequence reads: CASSIRPSGRSYNEQFF. Written as DNA, the CDR3 is TGTGCCAGCAGCATACGTCCTAGCGGGAGATCCTACAATGAGCAGTTCTTC. This chain links TRBV13 with TRBJ2-1; 10 positions agree with TRBD2. The germline V gene has CDR1 PRHDT and CDR2 FYEKMQ (reference sequence). The length of the CDR3 is 17 residues. Germline trimming cut 5 bases from V and 1 base from J; bases unmatched to any gene: 8.

V is TRBV28 and J is TRBJ2-5; D is uncertain. CDR3 length: 16 residues. CDR1 is MDHEN, CDR2 SYDVKM, per germline. Trimming pared 8 bases from V and 0 bases from J, leaving 19 bases between. The CDR3 DNA reads TGTGCCAGCTGTTCACCGAACGATAAGTACCAAGAGACCCAGTACTTC. It is translated as CASCSPNDKYQETQYF.

Regarding this clonotype: This sequence may be a read error, since a much larger clone differs from it by one base. The V call is TRBV10-3, the J call TRBJ2-7; 9 nucleotides agree with TRBD1. This CDR3 is built from 15 residues. Germline values: CDR1 ENHRY, CDR2 SYGVKD. The DNA for the CDR3 is TGTTCCATCAGTAGTTACCAGGACAGGGGATACGAGCAGTACTTC. Amino acid sequence: CSISSYQDRGYEQYF.

About this clonotype itself: This sequence may be a read error, since a much larger clone differs from it by one base. V gene TRBV12-3 or TRBV12-4 combines with J gene TRBJ1-4; D uncertain. The CDR3 is 12 amino acids. The CDR3 is CAGSLSREKLFF. The CDR3 DNA follows: TGTGCCGGCAGTTTAAGCCGCGAAAAACTGTTTTTT.

This clonotype has ten or more counts. This chain connects TRBV6-1 to TRBJ1-1; D remains unclear. The V and J ends lost 4 bases and 6 bases respectively, with 12 bases between them. The CDR3 extends over 13 amino acids. Germline CDR1 and CDR2: MNHNS and SASEGT. CDR3 region: CASSAHMFSEAFF. As DNA, the CDR3 is TGTGCCAGCAGTGCCCACATGTTCTCTGAAGCTTTCTTT.

Details on this clonotype: Relative to the germline gene, one junction end is altered; a read error may explain this. CDR3 protein: CVSSLVPTGLAGVDEKFF. For the CDR3, the DNA is TGTGTCAGCAGCTTAGTCCCGACCGGACTAGCGGGAGTGGATGAGAAGTTCTTC. J is TRBJ2-1 and V is TRBV11-1; 13 nucleotides match TRBD2. The CDR3 extends over 18 amino acids. CDR1 SGHAT and CDR2 FQDESV come from the germline V gene (reference sequence).

Here the CDR3 reads CASSLGAIQETQYF. The CDR3 region has the DNA TGTGCCAGCAGCTTGGGGGCGATACAAGAGACCCAGTACTTC. This rearrangement joins TRBV11-2 to TRBJ2-5; D is perhaps TRBD1 (6 bases). Looked up from germline, CDR1 is SGHAT and CDR2 is FQNNGV. This CDR3 is 14 amino acids long. The V and J ends lost 3 bases and 2 bases respectively, with 10 bases between them. Complete variable domain (other parts from reference TRBV11-2 and TRBJ2-5): EAGVAQSPRYKIIEKRQSVAFWCNPISGHATLYWYQQILGQGPKLLIQFQNNGVVDDSQLPKDRFSAERLKGVDSTLKIQPAKLEDSAVYLCASSLGAIQETQYFGPGTRLLVL.

V gene TRBV24-1 combines with J gene TRBJ2-2; D is unclear. V lost 5 bases to trimming and J lost 1 base, with 7 bases between them. The CDR3 sequence is 14 residues long. CDR1 and CDR2 from the germline V gene are KGHDR and SFDVKD. For the CDR3, the DNA is TGTGCCACCAGTGCGCAACTGAACACCGGGGAGCTGTTTTTT. Protein product: CATSAQLNTGELFF.

Regarding this clonotype: An end of the junction does not agree with germline; a read error may underlie this. This chain links TRBV11-2 with TRBJ2-1; 7 nucleotides align to TRBD2. The CDR3 loop spans 17 amino acids. Germline V gives CDR1 SGHAT, CDR2 FQNNGV. The CDR3 sequence: CASSPFPPPTAGDEQPF. In DNA form, the CDR3 reads TGTGCCAGTAGCCCCTTCCCCCCCCCGACCGCGGGGGATGAGCAGCCCTTC.

Points on this clonotype: This clone may be a read error of a much larger clone one base away. This chain links TRBV6-2 or TRBV6-3 with TRBJ1-2; D is unresolved. The germline V and J ends were trimmed by 2 bases and 4 bases, with 14 bases remaining between them. Germline V gene data show CDR1 as MNHEY and CDR2 as SVGEGT. The CDR3 covers 15 residues. CDR3 coding DNA: TGTGCCAGCAGTTACCGGGAGGGCGGAGCCTATGGCTACACCTTC. Its protein is CASSYREGGAYGYTF.